This entry features one T cell receptor beta chain sequence. The record originates from a study of blood T cell repertoires in COVID-19. Study details: Samples representing acute and convalescent COVID-19 were sourced from the United States, Italy and Spain. Nucleic acid was either cDNA or gDNA, and it came from T cells, B-cell-depleted T cells, or PBMCs.

After removal of 0 bases from V and 3 bases from J, the junction contained 3 bases not matched to a gene. There are 15 residues in the CDR3. CDR1 is SGHTS, CDR2 YDEGEE, per germline. As processed by the authors: By means of reference gene primer amplification, nucleated cell counts were estimated. Generated by immunoSEQ multiplex PCR, the TCRdb table keeps only in-frame clones and is missing some. V and J calls and clone size are as listed in that table; D and trimming were resolved from the DNA. The table records tens of thousands of clones, under 95% of them present only once. The sequenced sample was peripheral blood. The receptor's source is a woman older than 75 with active or convalescent COVID-19. The rearrangement uses TRBV5-8 and TRBJ2-7; 10 positions match TRBD1. The CDR3 loop is CASSLATGGFYEQYF. The DNA for the CDR3 is TGTGCCAGCAGCTTGGCGACAGGGGGCTTCTACGAGCAGTACTTC.